This is a list of T cell receptor beta chains from one sample in a study of blood T cell repertoires in COVID-19. Data came from immunoSEQ multiplex PCR; TCRdb stores just in-frame clones and leaves some out. The sample lists 200,000 to 250,000 clones, approximately 91% seen once, with less than 7.5% in the top ten. Sequencing was done on a sample of peripheral blood. These receptors all stem from a man in his 60s who had recovered from COVID-19. Each CDR3 is given with its conserved first and last residue. A D gene is named only where the DNA matches it firmly. Clone size appears in some rows only: once, few, many, or a class for an expanded clone.

TRBJ2-7 TRBV4-1 - - CASSQEPDPRDEQYF TGCGCCAGCAGCCAAGAACCCGACCCCCGGGACGAGCAGTACTTC
TRBJ2-4 TRBV28 - - CASSGGGRHIQYF TGTGCCAGCAGTGGAGGAGGGCGGCACATTCAGTACTTC
TRBJ2-1 TRBV6-1 TRBD2 - CASSDLAGGLNEQFF TGTGCCAGCAGTGACCTAGCGGGGGGGCTCAATGAGCAGTTCTTC
TRBJ2-7 TRBV19 - - CASSLTQGFQDEQYF TGTGCCAGTAGTCTGACACAGGGCTTCCAGGACGAGCAGTACTTC
TRBJ1-1 TRBV10-3 TRBD1 few CAISAQGEGTEAFF TGTGCCATCAGCGCACAGGGGGAGGGCACTGAAGCTTTCTTT
TRBJ2-2 TRBV7-7 TRBD2 - CASRPASGPKGSTGELFF TGTGCTAGCCGGCCAGCTAGCGGGCCAAAGGGGAGCACCGGGGAGCTGTTTTTT
TRBJ1-1 TRBV9 - - CASSVGPSGGNTEAFF TGTGCCAGCAGCGTAGGGCCCTCGGGGGGGAACACTGAAGCTTTCTTT
TRBJ1-2 TRBV5-1 - - CASQEETARGYTF TGCGCCAGCCAGGAGGAAACAGCGAGGGGCTACACCTTC
TRBJ1-5 TRBV7-2 - - CASSLGVGLGRGQPQHF TGTGCCAGCAGCTTAGGGGTGGGCCTTGGACGGGGTCAGCCCCAGCATTTT
TRBJ2-1 TRBV7-3 TRBD1 - CASSLRDRGRGEQFF TGTGCCAGCAGCCTCCGGGACAGGGGGCGCGGGGAGCAGTTCTTC
TRBJ2-3 TRBV7-9 - once CASSRDSIIVDTQYF TGTGCCAGCAGCCGGGACTCCATAATCGTAGATACGCAGTATTTT
TRBJ1-6 TRBV18 - once CASSGSNSPLHF TGTGCCAGCTCAGGGAGTAATTCACCCCTCCACTTT
TRBJ2-1 TRBV19 TRBD2 once CASRDTSGGYNEQFF TGTGCCAGTAGGGATACTAGCGGGGGCTACAATGAGCAGTTCTTC
TRBJ1-2 TRBV7-9 - - CASSPGSGGGYGYTF TGTGCCAGCAGTCCGGGGAGTGGCGGCGGATATGGCTACACCTTC
TRBJ2-6 TRBV9 - - CASSAFQGTGANVLTF TGTGCCAGCAGCGCCTTCCAGGGGACCGGGGCCAACGTCCTGACTTTC
TRBJ2-7 TRBV27 TRBD2 - CASSLRGERSYEQYF TGTGCCAGCAGTTTACGGGGGGAAAGGTCCTACGAGCAGTACTTC
TRBJ1-5 TRBV2 - - CASSVKTGSRVNQPQHF TGTGCCAGCAGCGTAAAAACAGGGTCAAGGGTCAATCAGCCCCAGCATTTT
TRBJ2-3 TRBV7-9 - - CASSPRAASTDTQYF TGTGCCAGCAGCCCACGCGCCGCTAGCACAGATACGCAGTATTTT
TRBJ2-1 TRBV12-3/TRBV12-4 - - CASSFNAEFQFF TGTGCCAGCAGTTTTAATGCGGAGTTTCAGTTCTTC
TRBJ2-7 TRBV9 - - CASSVASQSYEQYF TGTGCCAGCAGCGTAGCTAGCCAGTCCTACGAGCAGTACTTC
TRBJ1-5 TRBV23-1 - - CASTLDGLGYSNQPQHF TGCGCCAGCACTCTCGACGGACTTGGTTATAGCAATCAGCCCCAGCATTTT
TRBJ1-4 TRBV5-1 TRBD1 once CASSFGQGIEKLFF TGCGCCAGCAGCTTTGGACAGGGTATCGAAAAACTGTTTTTT
TRBJ2-1 TRBV5-4 TRBD2 - CATHRAGEYYNEQFF TGTGCCACCCACCGGGCGGGAGAGTACTACAATGAGCAGTTCTTC
TRBJ1-2 TRBV27 TRBD1 - CASSRWDRAGGYTF TGTGCCAGCAGCCGCTGGGACAGGGCGGGTGGCTACACCTTC
TRBJ2-1 TRBV27 - once CASSFEKGGYNEQFF TGTGCCAGCAGTTTCGAGAAAGGGGGCTACAATGAGCAGTTCTTC
TRBJ1-2 TRBV18 TRBD1 - CASSQGQTKAYGYTF TGTGCCAGCTCACAGGGACAGACGAAAGCCTATGGCTACACCTTC
TRBJ1-1 TRBV29-1 TRBD1 - CSVDDRVAEAFF TGCAGCGTTGATGACAGGGTCGCTGAAGCTTTCTTT
TRBJ2-5 TRBV5-6 TRBD2 - CASSPYRSGTYQETQYF TGTGCCAGCAGCCCCTATCGTAGCGGGACGTACCAAGAGACCCAGTACTTC
TRBJ2-7 TRBV5-1 - - CASSVGEETYEQYF TGCGCCAGCAGCGTGGGCGAGGAAACCTACGAGCAGTACTTC
TRBJ2-5 TRBV7-3 TRBD1 - CASSLGQGDQETQYF TGTGCCAGCAGCCTCGGACAGGGGGACCAAGAGACCCAGTACTTC
TRBJ1-1 TRBV18 TRBD1 - CASSQDRGPTEAFF TGTGCCAGCTCACAGGACAGGGGACCCACTGAAGCTTTCTTT
TRBJ2-7 TRBV7-9 - - CASSLGKRDNSYEQYF TGTGCCAGCAGCTTAGGGAAACGGGACAACTCCTACGAGCAGTACTTC
TRBJ2-3 TRBV7-9 TRBD2 - CASSSETSAIGTDTQYF TGTGCCAGCAGCTCCGAGACTAGCGCGATCGGCACAGATACGCAGTATTTT
TRBJ2-3 TRBV19 - - CASSPRSDTQYF TGTGCCAGTAGTCCTCGGTCCGATACGCAGTATTTT
TRBJ2-7 TRBV30 - - CAWSTRGRGPNYEQYF TGTGCCTGGAGTACTAGGGGCAGGGGACCGAACTACGAGCAGTACTTC
TRBJ2-6 TRBV27 TRBD1 - CASSFLQGSSGANVLTF TGTGCCAGCAGTTTTCTACAGGGGAGCTCTGGGGCCAACGTCCTGACTTTC
TRBJ1-5 TRBV6-2/TRBV6-3 - - CASSQSGTKYSNQPQHF TGTGCCAGCAGTCAATCCGGGACAAAATATAGCAATCAGCCCCAGCATTTT
TRBJ2-7 TRBV20-1 TRBD1 - CSASGQGGSYEQYF TGCAGTGCTAGTGGACAGGGGGGCTCCTACGAGCAGTACTTC
TRBJ2-1 TRBV3-1/TRBV3-2 - - CASSQGERVFF TGTGCCAGCAGCCAAGGTGAGAGGGTGTTCTTC
TRBJ2-7 TRBV28 TRBD1 - CASREGQGATYEQYF TGTGCCAGCAGGGAGGGACAGGGGGCGACCTACGAGCAGTACTTC
TRBJ1-5 TRBV21-1 - many CASRIDRDGRYMGGIGPQHF TGTGCCAGCAGGATTGACAGGGATGGACGTTATATGGGGGGCATTGGGCCCCAGCATTTT
TRBJ2-7 TRBV5-1 - - CASSLLRDYEQYF TGCGCCAGCAGCTTGCTCAGGGACTACGAGCAGTACTTC
TRBJ1-4 TRBV10-3 TRBD1 once CAISQGASNEKLFF TGTGCCATCAGTCAGGGGGCGAGTAATGAAAAACTGTTTTTT
TRBJ2-1 TRBV6-2/TRBV6-3 TRBD1 - CASSRTGHTSTYNEQFF TGTGCCAGCAGTCGGACAGGGCACACTAGTACCTACAATGAGCAGTTCTTC
TRBJ1-3 TRBV15 - - CATSRDRGTSGNTIYF TGTGCCACCAGCAGAGATCGGGGGACTTCTGGAAACACCATATATTTT
TRBJ2-2 TRBV9 - once CASSVTPEGVGELFF TGTGCCAGCAGCGTGACACCCGAGGGGGTCGGGGAGCTGTTTTTT
TRBJ2-1 TRBV5-1 - - CASSLLVLDEQFF TGCGCCAGCAGCTTGTTAGTTCTCGATGAGCAGTTCTTC
TRBJ2-1 TRBV5-1 TRBD2 - CASSLGHGTSVNEQFF TGCGCCAGCAGCTTGGGACACGGGACTAGCGTGAATGAGCAGTTCTTC
TRBJ1-2 TRBV6-4 TRBD1 - CASSSTGTGDYGYTF TGTGCCAGCAGCTCAACCGGGACAGGGGACTATGGCTACACCTTC
TRBJ1-5 TRBV9 - - CASSVGSGIGNQPQHF TGTGCCAGCAGCGTAGGATCGGGGATTGGCAATCAGCCCCAGCATTTT
TRBJ2-5 TRBV18 - - CASSPIAGETQYF TGTGCCAGCTCACCAATCGCGGGAGAGACCCAGTACTTC
TRBJ1-4 TRBV6-5 - once CASALSWLLGEKLFF TGTGCCAGCGCTTTATCGTGGTTGCTAGGTGAAAAACTGTTTTTT
TRBJ2-2 TRBV10-3 TRBD2 - CARIAGGRDTGELFF TGTGCCAGGATAGCGGGGGGGAGAGACACCGGGGAGCTGTTTTTT
TRBJ2-2 TRBV7-2 TRBD2 - CASSFWTSGLTGELFF TGTGCCAGCAGCTTTTGGACTAGCGGACTCACCGGGGAGCTGTTTTTT
TRBJ1-2 TRBV7-3 - - CASSFSPNYGYTF TGTGCCAGCAGCTTCAGTCCTAACTATGGCTACACCTTC
TRBJ2-7 TRBV5-1 TRBD2 - CASSPVGGGAYEQYF TGCGCCAGCAGCCCGGTAGGCGGGGGGGCCTACGAGCAGTACTTC